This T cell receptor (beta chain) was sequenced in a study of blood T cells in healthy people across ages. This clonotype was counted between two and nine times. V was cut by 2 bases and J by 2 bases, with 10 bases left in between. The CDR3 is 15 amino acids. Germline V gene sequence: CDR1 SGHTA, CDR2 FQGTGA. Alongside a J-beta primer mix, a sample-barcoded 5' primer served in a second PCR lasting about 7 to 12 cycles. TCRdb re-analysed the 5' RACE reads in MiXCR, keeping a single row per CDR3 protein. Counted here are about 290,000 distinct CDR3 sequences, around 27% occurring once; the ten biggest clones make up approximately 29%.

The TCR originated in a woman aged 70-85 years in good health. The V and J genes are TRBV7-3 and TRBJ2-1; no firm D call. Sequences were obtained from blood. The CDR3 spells CASSLGSDTYNEQFF. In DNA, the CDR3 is TGTGCCAGCAGCTTAGGCAGCGATACCTACAATGAGCAGTTCTTC.